Listed here are 6 T cell receptor beta chains from one sample, sequenced in a study of cytomegalovirus exposure and HLA in healthy donors. This PCR relied on a set of 60 Vbeta primers and 13 Jbeta primers. This table comes from immunoSEQ multiplex PCR, and its TCRdb copy is limited to in-frame clones, with some not included. The table includes roughly 110,000 clones, 82% detected once. Sequencing was done on a sample of PBMCs. The receptors stem from a man aged 25 to 40 in good health and CMV-seropositive.

The chain employs TRBV5-4 and TRBJ2-3, with a tentative D call TRBD2 (6 bases). V was clipped by 2 bases and J by 4 bases, with 14 bases between them. Germline loops: CDR1 SGHNT, CDR2 YYREEE (reference sequence). CDR3 length equals 15 residues. For the CDR3, the DNA is TGTGCCAGCAGCTTACCGGGACTTAGAGCAGATACGCAGTATTTT. This encodes CASSLPGLRADTQYF.

The CDR3 here is CASSNRDSFMPYEQYF. Here the CDR3 DNA reads TGTGCCAGCAGCAACCGGGACAGTTTTATGCCCTACGAGCAGTACTTC. This sequence joins TRBV5-6 and TRBJ2-7; 7 nucleotides align to TRBD1. V gave up 4 bases and J gave up 2 bases; unmatched junction bases: 12. Germline loops: CDR1 SGHDT, CDR2 YYEEEE. The CDR3 runs 16 residues.

This sequence joins TRBV5-8 and TRBJ2-7, with 7 bases fitting TRBD1. Germline V gene sequence: CDR1 SGHTS, CDR2 YDEGEE. The CDR3 is made up of 18 amino acids. The V gene end was trimmed by 4 bases and the J gene end by 5 bases; junction bases not matched to a gene: 21. CDR3 sequence reads: CASSQPWTGGQKGDEQYF. The CDR3 bases are TGTGCCAGCAGCCAACCTTGGACTGGGGGACAGAAAGGCGACGAGCAGTACTTC. Based on the CDR3 plus reference TRBV5-8 and TRBJ2-7, the full variable domain is EAGVTQSPTHLIKTRGQQATLRCSPISGHTSVYWYQQALGLGLQFLLWYDEGEERNRGNFPPRFSGRQFPNYSSELNVNALELEDSALYLCASSQPWTGGQKGDEQYFGPGTRLTVT.

This clone was counted only a few times. The CDR3 loop reads CAWSVLRGYTF. The DNA for the CDR3 is TGTGCCTGGAGTGTCTTGAGGGGCTACACCTTC. This chain links TRBV30 with TRBJ1-2; unclear D gene. The V and J ends lost 0 bases and 8 bases respectively, with 7 bases between them. The CDR3 extends over 11 amino acids. The V gene's germline CDR1 is GTSNPN and CDR2 SVGIG (reference sequence).

This clone was observed a few times. The chain employs TRBV19 and TRBJ1-2; TRBD1 matches 8 bases. Trimming removed 7 bases from V and 4 bases from J; junction bases left unmatched: 11. CDR3 length equals 15 residues. Germline V CDR1 and CDR2: LNHDA, SQIVND (reference sequence). CDR3 bases: TGTGCCAGTAACCTAGGGCAGGGGGCGTTCTATGGCTACACCTTC. Its protein product is CASNLGQGAFYGYTF.

Worth noting for this clone: Sequence at one end of the junction differs from germline and may be a read error. The chain uses TRBV7-9 and TRBJ1-5; possibly TRBD1 for D (5 bases). Germline V gene data show CDR1 as SEHNR and CDR2 as FQNEAQ (reference sequence). CDR3 length: 16 amino acids. The CDR3 DNA follows: TGTTCCAGCAGCTTAGAGGCGGGGGGTGGCAATCAGCCCCAGCATTTT. Translated, it gives CSSSLEAGGGNQPQHF. Full variable domain (remainder filled in from reference TRBV7-9 and TRBJ1-5): DTGVSQNPRHKITKRGQNVTFRCDPISEHNRLYWYRQTLGQGPEFLTYFQNEAQLEKSRLLSDRFSAERPKGSFSTLEIQRTEQGDSAMYLCSSSLEAGGGNQPQHFGDGTRLSIL.